What follows are 27 T cell receptor beta chains derived from one specimen sequenced in a study of T cell repertoires in cytomegalovirus infection. MiXCR, run by TCRdb on the reads, gives a single entry per CDR3 protein. The sample holds 650,000 to 900,000 distinct CDR3 sequences, almost 30% seen once. No antigen has been assigned to these receptors. The sequencing here drew on cultured CD8+ T cells from PBMCs, taken from culture after CMV antigen stimulation. The origin of the receptors is a human donor in good health (CMV status not recorded). Some clones in this sample may be carry-over from other donors' samples.

Ten or more counts support this clonotype. The chain links TRBV7-2 to TRBJ2-1; D uncertain. V was pared by 0 bases and J by 3 bases, with 0 bases between. This CDR3 has 12 residues. Germline V CDR1 and CDR2: SGHTA, FQGNSA. CDR3 in DNA: TGTGCCAGCAGCTTAGCCTACAATGAGCAGTTCTTC. Protein sequence: CASSLAYNEQFF. Filled out from reference TRBV7-2 and TRBJ2-1, the complete variable domain reads GAGVSQSPSNKVTEKGKDVELRCDPISGHTALYWYRQSLGQGLEFLIYFQGNSAPDKSGLPSDRFSAERTGGSVSTLTIQRTQQEDSAVYLCASSLAYNEQFFGPGTRLTVL.

V gene TRBV29-1 combines with J gene TRBJ1-2, with D uncertain. CDR3 size: 15 residues. The ends were cut back, 4 bases at V and 6 bases at J, with 21 bases in the middle. Germline values: CDR1 SQVTM, CDR2 ANQGSEA. The CDR3 nucleotides are TGCAGCGTTGGTTCGGACCCCATCCAGGAGGATGGCTACACCTTC. This encodes CSVGSDPIQEDGYTF.

This clonotype was counted at least ten times. The chain joins TRBV7-9 to TRBJ2-5, with D unresolved. The ends were cut back, 0 bases at V and 5 bases at J, with 7 bases in the middle. The germline V gene has CDR1 SEHNR and CDR2 FQNEAQ (reference sequence). This CDR3 has 13 residues. The CDR3 spells CASSLAGYETQYF. The DNA for the CDR3 is TGTGCCAGCAGCTTAGCGGGGTACGAGACCCAGTACTTC.

V gene TRBV12-5 combines with J gene TRBJ1-5; 7 nucleotides match TRBD1. Trimming removed 6 bases from V and 6 bases from J; junction bases left unmatched: 20. The CDR3 contains 18 residues. Germline CDR1 reads LGHNT; CDR2 reads FRNRAP. The CDR3: CASGIQPGEQGEGQPQHF. The CDR3, as DNA: TGTGCTAGTGGGATTCAACCCGGGGAGCAGGGGGAGGGTCAGCCCCAGCATTTT.

As concerns this clonotype: At one end the junction does not follow the germline gene, possibly because of a read error. The chain has TRBV4-1 and TRBJ2-1; tentatively, D is TRBD1 or TRBD2 (7 bases each). From germline, CDR1 is MGHRA and CDR2 YSYEKL. The CDR3 spans 15 residues. CDR3 residues: CASSQGQGDYIEQFF. CDR3 nucleotide sequence: TGCGCCAGCAGCCAAGGGCAGGGGGACTACATTGAGCAGTTCTTC.

This chain connects TRBV7-8 to TRBJ1-6; D possibly corresponds to TRBD1 (6 bases). V lost 5 bases and J 1 base, leaving 18 bases between the germline ends. CDR1 and CDR2 (germline): SGHVS, FQNEAQ. This CDR3 contains 18 residues. The CDR3 loop reads CASSPDGGQLSYNSPLHF. The CDR3 DNA reads as TGTGCCAGCAGCCCCGACGGGGGGCAACTTTCCTATAATTCACCCCTCCACTTT.

This clonotype was seen more than once but under ten times. V gene TRBV5-1 combines with J gene TRBJ1-3; D call uncertain. The CDR3 has 15 residues. CDR1 and CDR2 (germline): SGHRS, YFSETQ. Deletions cut 0 bases from V and 0 bases from J, with 7 bases between. As DNA, the CDR3 is TGCGCCAGCAGCTTGGATCCTTTCTCTGGAAACACCATATATTTT. It translates to CASSLDPFSGNTIYF.

This chain joins TRBV20-1 and TRBJ2-2, with 10 bases identical to TRBD1. Unmatched junction bases numbered 11, after V lost 5 bases and J lost 5 bases. The CDR3 has 16 residues. Germline V gene lookup returns CDR1 DFQATT and CDR2 SNEGSKA (reference sequence). For the CDR3, the DNA is TGCAGTGCTTCCCTACTCGACAGGGGGCATACCGGGGAGCTGTTTTTT. The encoded protein is CSASLLDRGHTGELFF.

V is TRBV18 and J is TRBJ2-1; D is perhaps TRBD2 (6 bases). CDR3 size: 17 residues. Germline CDR1 and CDR2: KGHSH and LQKENI. Trimming removed 3 bases at V and 8 bases at J, with 23 bases between. Written as DNA, the CDR3 is TGTGCCAGCTCACCCCGGCCCCGCGGGGCGCTAGGCGATGAGCAGTTCTTC. As protein: CASSPRPRGALGDEQFF. The whole variable domain, remainder taken from reference TRBV18 and TRBJ2-1, is NAGVMQNPRHLVRRRGQEARLRCSPMKGHSHVYWYRQLPEEGLKFMVYLQKENIIDESGMPKERFSAEFPKEGPSILRIQQVVRGDSAAYFCASSPRPRGALGDEQFFGPGTRLTVL.

This clonotype was seen a few times. The chain is built from TRBV10-1 and TRBJ2-3; TRBD2 matches 7 bases. V gave up 8 bases and J gave up 2 bases; unmatched junction bases: 7. The CDR3 totals 14 residues. CDR1 is WNHNN and CDR2 is SYGVQD in the germline V gene (reference sequence). The CDR3 sequence: CASSQRGNTDTQYF. CDR3 nucleotide sequence: TGCGCCAGCTCCCAGCGGGGAAACACAGATACGCAGTATTTT.

This clonotype was detected only a few times. The V call is TRBV12-3 or TRBV12-4, the J call TRBJ1-4; D unresolved. V was cut by 1 base and J by 11 bases, with 8 bases left in between. The CDR3 has 12 amino acids. The CDR3 protein is CASSLETSKLFF. The CDR3 DNA is TGTGCCAGCAGTTTAGAAACCTCTAAACTGTTTTTT.

This clonotype was detected a few times. The chain links TRBV2 to TRBJ2-3, with D perhaps matching TRBD1 (6 bases). V dropped 4 bases and J dropped 4 bases, with 15 bases sitting between them. This CDR3 contains 15 residues. The germline CDR1 and CDR2 sequences are SNHLY and FYNNEI. The chain's CDR3 is CASSAYQGHPDTQYF. The CDR3 bases are TGTGCCAGCAGTGCATACCAGGGGCACCCAGATACGCAGTATTTT.

This clonotype was detected ten times or more. DNA of the CDR3: TGTGCCAGCAGCTTAAGGGGGCCTATCGGGGATACTGGGGAGCTGTTTTTT. It specifies CASSLRGPIGDTGELFF. The V and J genes are TRBV7-2 and TRBJ2-2; TRBD1 agrees at 7 bases. In germline, CDR1 is SGHTA, CDR2 FQGNSA. This CDR3 region has 17 residues. With 2 bases clipped from V and 8 bases from J, the junction kept 14 bases outside the gene matches. Looking up the rest from reference TRBV7-2 and TRBJ2-2 gives the full variable domain: GAGVSQSPSNKVTEKGKDVELRCDPISGHTALYWYRQSLGQGLEFLIYFQGNSAPDKSGLPSDRFSAERTGGSVSTLTIQRTQQEDSAVYLCASSLRGPIGDTGELFFGEGSRLTVL.

This clonotype occurred a few times. The rearrangement uses TRBV12-3 or TRBV12-4 and TRBJ2-5; 8 nucleotides match TRBD1. The CDR3 is 13 amino acids. After removal of 6 bases from V and 5 bases from J, the junction contained 5 bases not matched to a gene. CDR3 in amino acids: CASSLRDRETQYF. The CDR3 bases are TGTGCCAGCAGCCTCCGGGACAGGGAGACCCAGTACTTC.

This clonotype came up many times. CDR3 sequence reads: CACGGLGTGELFF. The CDR3 DNA sequence: TGTGCCTGTGGTGGACTCGGCACCGGGGAGCTGTTTTTT. The V gene is TRBV12-3 or TRBV12-4, the J gene TRBJ2-2; possible D gene TRBD2, 5 bases. The CDR3 extends over 13 amino acids. Trimming took off 11 bases at V and 4 bases at J, with 14 bases between the two ends.

This clonotype was seen more than once but under ten times. The V and J genes are TRBV4-1 and TRBJ2-7; 8 nucleotides match TRBD1. The CDR3 covers 15 residues. The germline V gene encodes CDR1 MGHRA and CDR2 YSYEKL. V dropped 2 bases and J dropped 6; count of bases not matched to a gene: 9. CDR3 in amino acids: CASSQYQGADVEQYV. DNA of the CDR3: TGCGCCAGCAGCCAATATCAGGGGGCAGACGTCGAGCAGTACGTC.

The gene calls are TRBV27 and TRBJ1-2; TRBD1 aligns across 8 bases. Germline V CDR1 and CDR2: MNHEY, SMNVEV (reference sequence). V shed 4 bases and J 4 bases; nucleotides not matched to a gene: 8. There are 15 residues in the CDR3. The CDR3 DNA is TGTGCCAGCAGTTCCTCCCGGACAGGGAGCTATGGCTACACCTTC. Translated: CASSSSRTGSYGYTF.

V gene TRBV5-1 combines with J gene TRBJ1-4; no reliable D call. In germline, CDR1 is SGHRS, CDR2 YFSETQ. V was trimmed by 3 bases and J by 8 bases, leaving 14 bases between them. The CDR3 is 14 residues long. CDR3 amino acids: CASSWSEGEEKLFF. CDR3 nucleotides: TGCGCCAGCAGCTGGTCAGAGGGAGAAGAAAAACTGTTTTTT.

The chain combines TRBV5-5 with TRBJ1-5, with 9 bases lining up with TRBD1. This CDR3 region has 15 residues. V trimming: 0 bases; J trimming: 4 bases; junction bases outside the gene matches: 2. CDR1 and CDR2 from the germline V gene are SGHKS and YYEKEE (reference sequence). DNA of the CDR3: TGTGCCAGCAGCTTGGGAGACAGGGGGAATCAGCCCCAGCATTTT. Translated, it gives CASSLGDRGNQPQHF.

The V call is TRBV5-1, the J call TRBJ1-2, with 8 bases lining up with TRBD1. CDR1 and CDR2 from the germline V gene are SGHRS and YFSETQ. J gave up 0 bases and V 4 bases, and 5 bases lay outside the gene matches. This CDR3 is 15 amino acids long. In DNA, the CDR3 is TGCGCCAGCAGCGAGTCAGGGGGCCCTAACTATGGCTACACCTTC. It translates to CASSESGGPNYGYTF.

This clonotype has a handful of counts. The chain combines TRBV12-3 or TRBV12-4 with TRBJ2-3; 9 nucleotides line up with TRBD2. This CDR3 region has 16 residues. V was clipped by 5 bases and J by 2 bases; unmatched bases: 8. CDR3 coding DNA: TGTGCCAGCAGTCCTATAGCGGGGGCCCTCACAGATACGCAGTATTTT. As protein: CASSPIAGALTDTQYF.

The rearrangement joins TRBV27 to TRBJ1-5, with 11 positions matching TRBD1. This CDR3 region has 19 residues. Trimming at V came to 6 bases and at J to 0 bases, leaving 13 bases not matched to a gene. Germline CDR1 and CDR2: MNHEY and SMNVEV (reference sequence). For the CDR3, the DNA is TGTGCCAGCAGACCTGGTTCCGGGACAGGGGGGTATAGCAATCAGCCCCAGCATTTT. This sequence encodes CASRPGSGTGGYSNQPQHF.

CDR3 sequence: CASSYLRGGQYV. CDR3 nucleotide sequence: TGTGCCAGCAGTTACCTCCGTGGGGGGCAGTACGTC. The chain links TRBV6-5 to TRBJ2-7; D may be TRBD1 or TRBD2 (5 bases each). This CDR3 contains 12 residues. Germline loops: CDR1 MNHEY, CDR2 SVGAGI. Trimming stripped 2 bases from V and 9 bases from J, with 11 bases between.

The chain recombines TRBV11-2 with TRBJ2-1; tentatively, D is TRBD1 (6 bases). Between the trimmed V and J ends, which lost 5 bases and 7 bases, there was a span of 15 bases. Germline values: CDR1 SGHAT, CDR2 FQNNGV. This CDR3 comprises 14 residues. In DNA form, the CDR3 reads TGTGCCAGCAGCGTTAGACAGGCTCTAAATGAGCAGTTCTTC. It codes for CASSVRQALNEQFF.

The chain links TRBV6-2 or TRBV6-3 to TRBJ2-1, with TRBD2 identical over 8 bases. Losses at the gene ends were 2 bases for V and 8 bases for J; bases not matched to a gene: 11. This CDR3 contains 16 residues. Germline loops: CDR1 MNHEY, CDR2 SVGEGT. The CDR3 region has the DNA TGTGCCAGCAGTTACCTCGGGGGGGGGGCCGGCGATGAGCAGTTCTTC. Its protein product is CASSYLGGGAGDEQFF.

The chain has TRBV29-1 and TRBJ1-2; D call uncertain. The V gene lost 6 bases and the J gene lost 3 bases, with 20 bases spanning the gap. CDR1 and CDR2 from the germline V gene are SQVTM and ANQGSEA. The CDR3 is 15 amino acids. In DNA form, the CDR3 reads TGCAGCGTCTCTTTCGGGCCTGGGATTGACTATGGCTACACCTTC. Amino acid sequence: CSVSFGPGIDYGYTF.

This clonotype was picked up many times. The chain employs TRBV7-2 and TRBJ1-1; D call uncertain. This CDR3 has 13 amino acids. Germline V gene lookup returns CDR1 SGHTA and CDR2 FQGNSA. Deletions cut 4 bases from V and 3 bases from J, with 9 bases between. This CDR3 reads CASSSNQYTEAFF. DNA for the CDR3: TGTGCCAGCAGCTCAAATCAGTACACTGAAGCTTTCTTT.